A single sample is the source of the 15 T cell receptor beta chains below, sequenced in a study of T cells after yellow fever vaccination. A single record per CDR3 protein comes from TCRdb applying MiXCR to the 5' RACE reads. The table lists some 560,000 distinct CDR3 sequences, roughly 21% of them singletons. The specimen was PBMCs, collected 15 days after the yellow fever booster vaccination. Receptor source: a young man who received the YFV17D yellow fever vaccine.

This clonotype appeared a few times. V is TRBV28 and J is TRBJ2-7; a weak D match, TRBD1 (6 bases). Germline V gene sequence: CDR1 MDHEN, CDR2 SYDVKM. V was pared by 4 bases and J by 5 bases, with 18 bases between. The CDR3 covers 15 residues. CDR3 DNA sequence: TGTGCCAGCAGTTACCCCAGGGGTGGTAGGGACGAGCAGTACTTC. Protein: CASSYPRGGRDEQYF. The full variable domain, with the rest looked up from reference TRBV28 and TRBJ2-7, is DVKVTQSSRYLVKRTGEKVFLECVQDMDHENMFWYRQDPGLGLRLIYFSYDVKMKEKGDIPEGYSVSREKKERFSLILESASTNQTSMYLCASSYPRGGRDEQYFGPGTRLTVT.

This clonotype was observed a few times. V is TRBV19 and J is TRBJ2-1, with a weak D call TRBD2 (6 bases). V dropped 8 bases and J dropped 3 bases, with 8 bases sitting between them. Germline V CDR1 and CDR2: LNHDA, SQIVND (reference sequence). CDR3 length: 12 residues. The DNA of the CDR3 is TGTGCCAGTGGAGGGTTCTACAATGAGCAGTTCTTC. As protein: CASGGFYNEQFF. Supplemented by reference TRBV19 and TRBJ2-1, the full variable domain reads DGGITQSPKYLFRKEGQNVTLSCEQNLNHDAMYWYRQDPGQGLRLIYYSQIVNDFQKGDIAEGYSVSREKKESFPLTVTSAQKNPTAFYLCASGGFYNEQFFGPGTRLTVL.

The rearrangement uses TRBV10-3 and TRBJ2-2; no reliable D call. Trimming removed 8 bases from V and 0 bases from J, with 10 bases in between. The CDR3 loop spans 14 amino acids. Germline CDR1 reads ENHRY; CDR2 reads SYGVKD. The CDR3 nucleotides are TGTGCCATCTGGAGACCGACGAACACCGGGGAGCTGTTTTTT. Protein: CAIWRPTNTGELFF.

There are many counts of this clonotype. V usage is TRBV10-3 and J usage is TRBJ1-1; D is uncertain. V gave up 3 bases and J gave up 2 bases, with 10 bases separating them. Germline loops: CDR1 ENHRY, CDR2 SYGVKD. This CDR3 spans 14 amino acids. The CDR3 DNA is TGTGCCATCAGTGAAGTGTCCTATAACACTGAAGCTTTCTTT. Protein: CAISEVSYNTEAFF.

This clonotype was picked up one time. The chain joins TRBV7-2 to TRBJ2-5, with 8 positions matching TRBD2. After removal of 1 base from V and 1 base from J, the junction contained 2 bases not matched to a gene. CDR1 SGHTA and CDR2 FQGNSA come from the germline V gene. The CDR3 length is 15 residues. CDR3 residues: CASSLVRGGQETQYF. The CDR3 DNA reads as TGTGCCAGCAGCTTAGTACGGGGGGGCCAAGAGACCCAGTACTTC. Based on the CDR3 plus reference TRBV7-2 and TRBJ2-5, the full variable domain is GAGVSQSPSNKVTEKGKDVELRCDPISGHTALYWYRQSLGQGLEFLIYFQGNSAPDKSGLPSDRFSAERTGGSVSTLTIQRTQQEDSAVYLCASSLVRGGQETQYFGPGTRLLVL.

This clonotype has only a few counts. V gene TRBV4-2 combines with J gene TRBJ2-2, with D hard to call. V was trimmed by 3 bases and J by 6 bases, leaving 8 bases between them. This CDR3 region has 13 residues. Germline CDR1 is LGHNA and CDR2 is YNFKEQ. The DNA for the CDR3 is TGTGCCAGCAGCCATAGGGCGCCCGGGGAGCTGTTTTTT. Translated, it gives CASSHRAPGELFF.

In the case of this clonotype: A junction end diverges from the germline sequence, so it may reflect a read error. This chain uses TRBV12-3 or TRBV12-4 with TRBJ2-7; no clear D gene. The CDR3 runs 8 residues. CDR3 in amino acids: CASSFTSF. The CDR3 bases are TGTGCCAGCAGTTTTACATCCTTC.

V usage is TRBV15 and J usage is TRBJ2-5; D is unclear. The CDR3 is 14 residues long. Trimming cost V 0 bases and J 6 bases, with 11 bases left between them. The germline V gene has CDR1 LNHNV and CDR2 YYDKDF (reference sequence). This chain's CDR3 is CATSREQLKKTQYF. The CDR3 nucleotides are TGTGCCACCAGCAGAGAACAGTTAAAGAAGACCCAGTACTTC.

The genes are TRBV20-1 and TRBJ2-5, with D possibly matching TRBD2 (5 bases). CDR3 length: 11 residues. CDR1 is DFQATT, CDR2 SNEGSKA, per germline (reference sequence). V gave up 1 base and J gave up 9 bases, with 9 bases separating them. CDR3 DNA sequence: TGCAGTGCTAGAGGCGACTACCCCCAGTACTTC. Translated, it gives CSARGDYPQYF.

This chain connects TRBV3-1 to TRBJ2-7; 12 bases map to TRBD2. The germline CDR1 and CDR2 sequences are LGHDT and YNNKEL (reference sequence). The CDR3 runs 15 residues. The V and J ends lost 6 bases and 5 bases, in that order; junction bases with no gene match: 8. The CDR3 DNA reads as TGTGCCAGCAGTCGTTGGGCTAGCGGGGGGGACGAGCAGTACTTC. It codes for CASSRWASGGDEQYF.

The J gene is TRBJ2-2, the V gene TRBV5-1; TRBD2 matches 11 bases. The CDR3 spans 15 residues. V was clipped by 3 bases and J by 3 bases; unmatched bases: 1. Germline lookup yields CDR1 SGHRS and CDR2 YFSETQ. CDR3 loop: CASSWGLADTGELFF. The CDR3 nucleotides read TGCGCCAGCAGCTGGGGACTAGCGGACACCGGGGAGCTGTTTTTT.

This chain joins TRBV7-2 and TRBJ2-3; 7 bases match TRBD1. Germline-derived CDR1 and CDR2 are SGHTA and FQGNSA. The CDR3 length is 13 residues. Losses at the gene ends were 5 bases for V and 15 bases for J; bases not matched to a gene: 14. CDR3 loop: CASSLNRDRRAYF. The CDR3 DNA sequence: TGTGCCAGCAGCCTAAACCGGGACAGAAGGGCTTATTTT.

This clonotype was recorded a few times. V gene TRBV30 combines with J gene TRBJ1-1, with a tentative D call TRBD1 (6 bases). The germline V gene has CDR1 GTSNPN and CDR2 SVGIG (reference sequence). The CDR3 covers 12 residues. With 2 bases removed from V and 3 bases from J, the gap between germline ends came to 7 bases. The CDR3 nucleotides read TGTGCCTGGAGTAGGGGGGACACTGAAGCTTTCTTT. This sequence encodes CAWSRGDTEAFF.

There are a few counts of this clonotype. The rearrangement uses TRBV12-3 or TRBV12-4 and TRBJ2-7; perhaps D is TRBD1 or TRBD2 (5 bases each). Trimming shortened V by 6 bases and J by 3 bases, and 12 bases separated the two germline ends. CDR3 length equals 13 residues. The CDR3 protein is CASSKGRNYEQYF. Here the CDR3 DNA reads TGTGCCAGCAGCAAGGGACGGAACTACGAGCAGTACTTC.

The chain has TRBV27 and TRBJ2-5; possibly TRBD1 for D (5 bases). CDR1 is MNHEY and CDR2 is SMNVEV in the germline V gene (reference sequence). CDR3 size: 14 residues. The ends were cut back, 3 bases at V and 3 bases at J, with 11 bases in the middle. The CDR3 DNA sequence: TGTGCCAGCAGTTTGGGGCTTAAAGAAGAGACCCAGTACTTC. Translating it yields CASSLGLKEETQYF.